This TCR beta chain was retrieved from a study of blood T cell repertoires in COVID-19. Overall study: Sample material is recorded as cDNA or gDNA derived from T cells, B-cell-depleted T cells, or PBMCs.

The CDR3 sequence is 15 residues long. Per the germline V gene, CDR1 is SGHKS and CDR2 is YYEKEE (reference sequence). The V gene lost 0 bases and the J gene lost 3 bases, with 12 bases spanning the gap. Authors' processing steps: Nucleated cell counts were estimated from reference gene primer amplification. TCRdb's table, derived via immunoSEQ multiplex PCR, lists solely in-frame clones and lacks some. V, J and clone size reflect that table, while D and trimming were determined from the DNA. Among just over 650,000 clones, 70% to 90% were seen once, and the ten largest hold 0.2% to 0.3%. The specimen was peripheral blood. The TCR comes from a woman under 30 with acute or convalescent COVID-19. The V call is TRBV5-5, the J call TRBJ1-2; a weak D match, TRBD1 (6 bases). This CDR3 is CASSLGRQVDYGYTF. CDR3 sequence (DNA): TGTGCCAGCAGCTTGGGCCGACAGGTGGACTATGGCTACACCTTC. Together with reference TRBV5-5 and TRBJ1-2, the CDR3 gives the full variable domain: DAGVTQSPTHLIKTRGQQVTLRCSPISGHKSVSWYQQVLGQGPQFIFQYYEKEERGRGNFPDRFSARQFPNYSSELNVNALLLGDSALYLCASSLGRQVDYGYTFGSGTRLTVV.